This is a list of T cell receptor beta chains from one sample in a study of blood T cell repertoires in COVID-19. Assay: immunoSEQ multiplex PCR; the TCRdb copy retains only in-frame clones and omits some. In the table there are approximately 300,000 clones, approximately 90% of which are singletons. Sequencing used peripheral blood. Receptors were obtained from a young woman with COVID-19, enrolled during active disease. The CDR3 runs from the conserved cysteine through the conserved F or W. D genes are given only for firm matches. Size is stated for part of the rows, as once, few or many counts, or as a class when the clone is expanded.

TRBV29-1	TRBJ2-3	NA	NA	TGCAGCGTTGGAGTTAGCGGAAACACAGATACGCAGTATTTT	CSVGVSGNTDTQYF
TRBV6-2/TRBV6-3	TRBJ2-4	NA	TRBD2	TGTGCCAGCAGTTACGTGCTAGCGGGAGCCAAAAACATTCAGTACTTC	CASSYVLAGAKNIQYF
TRBV2	TRBJ1-3	NA	NA	TGTGCCAGCAGACAGGGACTAAGTGGAAACACCATATATTTT	CASRQGLSGNTIYF
TRBV29-1	TRBJ1-1	NA	NA	TGCAGCGTTGAAGGGAGACTAACTGGGACTGAAGCTTTCTTT	CSVEGRLTGTEAFF
TRBV9	TRBJ2-2	few	TRBD1	TGTGCCAGCAGCGCCGGGACAGCGAACACCGGGGAGCTGTTTTTT	CASSAGTANTGELFF
TRBV19	TRBJ1-1	NA	TRBD1	TGTGCCAGTACTCACTGGGACAGGGGGATTGAAGCTTTCTTT	CASTHWDRGIEAFF
TRBV27	TRBJ2-2	NA	NA	TGTGCCAGCAGTTTGGCGGGGAGGACCGGGGAGCTGTTTTTT	CASSLAGRTGELFF
TRBV5-1	TRBJ2-7	NA	TRBD1	TGCGCCAGCAATTGGGGACAGGGCTACGAGCAGTACTTC	CASNWGQGYEQYF
TRBV7-3	TRBJ2-7	NA	TRBD1	TGTGCCAGCAGTCCCCAGGGGGCAGGGGTGCGGAACGAGCAGTACTTC	CASSPQGAGVRNEQYF
TRBV4-1	TRBJ1-2	NA	TRBD1	TGCGCCAGCAGCCAGAAGGGGGCCGGCTATGGCTACACCTTC	CASSQKGAGYGYTF
TRBV4-3	TRBJ1-3	NA	NA	TGCGCCAGCAGCCAAGGGACACTCTCTGGAAACACCATATATTTT	CASSQGTLSGNTIYF
TRBV3-1/TRBV3-2	TRBJ1-5	NA	TRBD1	TGTGCCAGCAGCCGAGGAAAGGACAGGGAACAGCCCCAGCATTTT	CASSRGKDREQPQHF
TRBV2	TRBJ1-5	NA	TRBD1	TGTGCCAGCAGTCCGGACAGGGTGGGAGTTAGCAATCAGCCCCAGCATTTT	CASSPDRVGVSNQPQHF
TRBV30	TRBJ1-5	NA	TRBD1	TGTGCCTGGAGTGGGGCAGGGGGCTTTAGCAATCAGCCCCAGCATTTT	CAWSGAGGFSNQPQHF
TRBV5-1	TRBJ2-7	NA	NA	TGCGCCAGCAGCGCGGACCCAGGGGATTTCTACGAGCAGTACTTC	CASSADPGDFYEQYF
TRBV7-3	TRBJ1-1	once	TRBD1	TGTGCCAGCAGCGGGGTAGGACAGGGGGTAGGGGAAGCTTTCTTT	CASSGVGQGVGEAFF
TRBV29-1	TRBJ1-1	NA	NA	TGCAGCGTTGAACGTGTAGGGGCGTTAATAGGCACTGAAGCTTTCTTT	CSVERVGALIGTEAFF
TRBV6-2/TRBV6-3	TRBJ2-1	once	NA	TGTGCCAGCGGCCGCCCCTCGCGGGGACCCTACAATGAGCAGTTCTTC	CASGRPSRGPYNEQFF
TRBV25-1	TRBJ2-1	NA	TRBD2	TGTGCCAGCAGCGAAGCGGCGGCTAGCGGGAGAGACTACAATGAGCAGTTCTTC	CASSEAAASGRDYNEQFF
TRBV19	TRBJ2-7	NA	NA	TGTGCCAGTAGTACCGGACGGGACTACGAGCAGTACTTC	CASSTGRDYEQYF
TRBV11-2	TRBJ1-4	NA	TRBD1	TGTGCCAGCAGCTTAATTACAGGGGGGAAACTGTTTTTT	CASSLITGGKLFF
TRBV5-1	TRBJ2-3	NA	TRBD1	TGCGCCAGCAGTGCCGGGACAGGGGGCACAGATACGCAGTATTTT	CASSAGTGGTDTQYF
TRBV7-2	TRBJ1-3	NA	TRBD1	TGTGCCAGCAGCTTAGGGTTTGGGGTCGGAGGGGGCGGAAACACCATATATTTT	CASSLGFGVGGGGNTIYF